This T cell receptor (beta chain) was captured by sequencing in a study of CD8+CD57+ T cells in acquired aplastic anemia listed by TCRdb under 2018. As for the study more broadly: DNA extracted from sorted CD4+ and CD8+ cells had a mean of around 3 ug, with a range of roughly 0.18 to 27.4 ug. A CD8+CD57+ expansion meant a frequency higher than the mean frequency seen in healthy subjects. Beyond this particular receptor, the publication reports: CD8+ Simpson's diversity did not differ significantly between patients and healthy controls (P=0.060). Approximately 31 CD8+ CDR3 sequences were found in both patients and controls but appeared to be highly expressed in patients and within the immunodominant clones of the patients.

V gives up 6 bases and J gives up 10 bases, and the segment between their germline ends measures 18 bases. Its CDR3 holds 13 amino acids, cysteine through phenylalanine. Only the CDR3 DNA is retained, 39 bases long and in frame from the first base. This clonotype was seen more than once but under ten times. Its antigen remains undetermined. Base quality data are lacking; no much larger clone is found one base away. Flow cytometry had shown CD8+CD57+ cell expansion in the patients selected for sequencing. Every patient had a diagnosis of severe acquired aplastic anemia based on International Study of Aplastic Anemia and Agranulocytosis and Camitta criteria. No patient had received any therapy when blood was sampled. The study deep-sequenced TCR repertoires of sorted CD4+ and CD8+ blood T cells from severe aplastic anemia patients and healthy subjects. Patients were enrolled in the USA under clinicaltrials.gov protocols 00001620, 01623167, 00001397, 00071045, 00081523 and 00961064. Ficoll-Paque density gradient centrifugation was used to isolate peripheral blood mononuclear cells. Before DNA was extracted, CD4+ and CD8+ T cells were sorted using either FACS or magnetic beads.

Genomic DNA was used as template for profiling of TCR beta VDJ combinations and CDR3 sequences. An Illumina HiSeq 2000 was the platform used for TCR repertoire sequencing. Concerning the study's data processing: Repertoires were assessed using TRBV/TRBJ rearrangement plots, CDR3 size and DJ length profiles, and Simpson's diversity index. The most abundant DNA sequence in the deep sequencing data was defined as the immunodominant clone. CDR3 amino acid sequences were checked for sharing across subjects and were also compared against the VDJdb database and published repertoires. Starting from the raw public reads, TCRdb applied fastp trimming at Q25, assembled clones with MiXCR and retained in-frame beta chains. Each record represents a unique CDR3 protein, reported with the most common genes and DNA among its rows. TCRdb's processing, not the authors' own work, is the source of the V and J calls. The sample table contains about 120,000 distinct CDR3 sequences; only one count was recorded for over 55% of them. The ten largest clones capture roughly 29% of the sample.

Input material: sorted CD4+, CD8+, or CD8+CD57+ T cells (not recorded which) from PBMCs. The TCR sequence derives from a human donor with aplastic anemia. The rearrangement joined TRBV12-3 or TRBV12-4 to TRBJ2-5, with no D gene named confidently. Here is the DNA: TGTGCCAGCAGCCCCGGGTCTTACCCTCGCCAGTACTTC. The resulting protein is CASSPGSYPRQYF.